These 3 T cell receptor beta chains came from one sample sequenced in a study of T-cell reconstitution after alpha-beta-depleted transplantation in children. Unique molecular identifiers were used to barcode this TCRbeta library. One entry per CDR3 protein, called by TCRdb with MiXCR from the PCR reads. The sample has 420,000 or so distinct CDR3 sequences; about a tenth are singletons. This specimen was PBMCs from the stem cell graft donor, taken from the stem cell graft. These receptors all stem from a human donor who donated a stem cell graft to a child with acute myeloid leukemia.

This clonotype has more than one count but fewer than ten. V gene TRBV20-1 combines with J gene TRBJ2-5, with D possibly being TRBD1 (5 bases). The V and J ends lost 5 bases and 4 bases respectively, with 17 bases between them. The CDR3 runs to 14 residues. Germline lookup yields CDR1 DFQATT and CDR2 SNEGSKA (reference sequence). The CDR3 DNA reads TGCAGTGCTGCTGACTGGGGCCCGCCAGAGACCCAGTACTTC. This codes for CSAADWGPPETQYF.

The CDR3, as DNA: TGTGCCAGCTTGGGGCAGCGGGGCACAGATACGCAGTATTTT. Translating gives CASLGQRGTDTQYF. This chain uses TRBV7-9 with TRBJ2-3; D is possibly TRBD2 (6 bases). The CDR3 totals 14 residues. Germline-derived CDR1 and CDR2 are SEHNR and FQNEAQ (reference sequence). Deletions cut 8 bases from V and 1 base from J, with 13 bases between.

This clonotype was seen ten or more times. This sequence joins TRBV29-1 and TRBJ2-7; D might be TRBD1 (6 bases). CDR3 length: 12 amino acids. CDR1 SQVTM and CDR2 ANQGSEA come from the germline V gene. The V end was cut by 6 bases, the J end by 3 bases, with 12 bases between. CDR3 in amino acids: CSVQGSHYEQYF. As DNA, the CDR3 is TGCAGCGTGCAGGGGTCCCACTACGAGCAGTACTTC.